This T cell receptor beta chain emerged from a study of T and B cells in COVID-19 patients. Overall study context: COVID-19 patients gave peripheral blood either during active infection or after recovery. Critical illness requiring mechanical ventilation or extracorporeal membrane oxygenation affected about 55% of the roughly 20 active-infection patients.

TRB rearrangements were amplified by multiplex PCR with BIOMED2 TRB-A/B primers. TCRdb passed the multiplex PCR reads through MiXCR, listing each CDR3 protein once. The sample includes 12,000 to 15,000 distinct CDR3 sequences, roughly 28% seen only once; the top ten take nearly 7%. Study-wide results and limits: Patients with COVID-19 reportedly showed strongly skewed T cell receptor beta variable and joining gene usage. At recovery TRB diversity and richness exceeded healthy donors, after highly clonal active COVID-19 repertoires.

Blood genomic DNA input for TRB amplification was roughly 220-500 ng. This CDR3 has 16 residues. Germline V CDR1 and CDR2: SGHRS, YFSETQ. J gave up 2 bases and V 0 bases, and 6 bases lay outside the gene matches. This clonotype has only a few counts. Its antigen is not identified. The sequence was collected from a human donor who had recovered from COVID-19. Sequenced sample: blood. The chain uses TRBV5-1 and TRBJ2-3; 7 bases map to TRBD2. The CDR3 nucleotides read TGCGCCAGCAGCTTGGCCAGCGGGGCCCTCACAGATACGCAGTATTTT. It is translated as CASSLASGALTDTQYF.